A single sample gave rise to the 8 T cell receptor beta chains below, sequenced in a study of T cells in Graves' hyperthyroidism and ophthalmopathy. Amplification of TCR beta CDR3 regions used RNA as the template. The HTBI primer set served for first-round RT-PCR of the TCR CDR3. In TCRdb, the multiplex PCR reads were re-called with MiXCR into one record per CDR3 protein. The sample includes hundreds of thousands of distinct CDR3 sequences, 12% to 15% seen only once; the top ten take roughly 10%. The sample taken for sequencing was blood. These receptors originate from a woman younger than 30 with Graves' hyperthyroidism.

Here the CDR3 reads CASSPSPGQINIQYF. DNA of the CDR3: TGTGCCAGCAGCCCCTCCCCTGGACAGATAAACATTCAGTACTTC. The J gene is TRBJ2-4, the V gene TRBV3-1; possible D gene TRBD1, 6 bases. CDR1 and CDR2 from the germline V gene are LGHDT and YNNKEL (reference sequence). This CDR3 has 15 amino acids. V was shortened by 4 bases and J by 6 bases, with 16 bases between the two germline ends.

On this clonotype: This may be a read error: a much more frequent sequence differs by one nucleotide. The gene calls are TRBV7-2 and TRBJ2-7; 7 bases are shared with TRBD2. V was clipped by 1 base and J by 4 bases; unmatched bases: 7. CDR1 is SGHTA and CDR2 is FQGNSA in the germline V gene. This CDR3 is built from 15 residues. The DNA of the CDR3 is TGTGCCAGCAGCTTAGACGGCGGGAGTCGGTACGAGCAGTACTTC. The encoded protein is CASSLDGGSRYEQYF.

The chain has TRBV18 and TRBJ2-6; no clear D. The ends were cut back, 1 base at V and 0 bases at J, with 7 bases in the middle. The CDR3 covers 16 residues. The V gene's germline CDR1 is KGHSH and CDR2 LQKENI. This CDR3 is CASSPLHSSGANVLTF. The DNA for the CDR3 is TGTGCCAGCTCACCACTTCACTCCTCTGGGGCCAACGTCCTGACTTTC.

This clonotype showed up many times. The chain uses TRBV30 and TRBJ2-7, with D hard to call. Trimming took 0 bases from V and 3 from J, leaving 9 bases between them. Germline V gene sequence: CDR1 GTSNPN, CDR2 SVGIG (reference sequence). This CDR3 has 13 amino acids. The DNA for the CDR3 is TGTGCCTGGAGTGTACGTTTGAGCTACGAGCAGTACTTC. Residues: CAWSVRLSYEQYF.

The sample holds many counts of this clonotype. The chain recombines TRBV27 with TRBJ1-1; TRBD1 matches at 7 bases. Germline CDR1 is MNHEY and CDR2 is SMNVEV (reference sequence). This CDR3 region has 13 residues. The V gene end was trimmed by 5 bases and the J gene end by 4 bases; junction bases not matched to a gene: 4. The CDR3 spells CASSLRTGTEAFF. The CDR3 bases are TGTGCCAGCAGTCTCAGGACAGGCACTGAAGCTTTCTTT.

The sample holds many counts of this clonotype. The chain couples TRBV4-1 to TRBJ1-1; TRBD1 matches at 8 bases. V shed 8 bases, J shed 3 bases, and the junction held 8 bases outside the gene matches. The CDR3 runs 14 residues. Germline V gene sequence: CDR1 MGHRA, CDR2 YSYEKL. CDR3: CASRPGTGHTEAFF. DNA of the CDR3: TGCGCCAGCCGACCTGGGACAGGACACACTGAAGCTTTCTTT.

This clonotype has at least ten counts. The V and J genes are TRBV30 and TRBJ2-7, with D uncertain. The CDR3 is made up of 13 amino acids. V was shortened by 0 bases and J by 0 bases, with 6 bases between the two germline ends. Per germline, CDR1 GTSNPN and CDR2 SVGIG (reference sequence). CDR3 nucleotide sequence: TGTGCCTGGAGTGTGCAGAGCTCCTACGAGCAGTACTTC. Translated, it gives CAWSVQSSYEQYF. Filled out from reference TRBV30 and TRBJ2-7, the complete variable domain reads SQTIHQWPATLVQPVGSPLSLECTVEGTSNPNLYWYRQAAGRGLQLLFYSVGIGQISSEVPQNLSASRPQDRQFILSSKKLLLSDSGFYLCAWSVQSSYEQYFGPGTRLTVT.

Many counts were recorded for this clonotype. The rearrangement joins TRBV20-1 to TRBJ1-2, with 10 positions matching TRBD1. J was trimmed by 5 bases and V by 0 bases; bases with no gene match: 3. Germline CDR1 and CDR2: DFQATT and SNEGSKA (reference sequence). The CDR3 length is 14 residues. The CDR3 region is CSARDADRGYGYTF. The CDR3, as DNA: TGCAGTGCTAGAGATGCGGACAGGGGGTATGGCTACACCTTC.